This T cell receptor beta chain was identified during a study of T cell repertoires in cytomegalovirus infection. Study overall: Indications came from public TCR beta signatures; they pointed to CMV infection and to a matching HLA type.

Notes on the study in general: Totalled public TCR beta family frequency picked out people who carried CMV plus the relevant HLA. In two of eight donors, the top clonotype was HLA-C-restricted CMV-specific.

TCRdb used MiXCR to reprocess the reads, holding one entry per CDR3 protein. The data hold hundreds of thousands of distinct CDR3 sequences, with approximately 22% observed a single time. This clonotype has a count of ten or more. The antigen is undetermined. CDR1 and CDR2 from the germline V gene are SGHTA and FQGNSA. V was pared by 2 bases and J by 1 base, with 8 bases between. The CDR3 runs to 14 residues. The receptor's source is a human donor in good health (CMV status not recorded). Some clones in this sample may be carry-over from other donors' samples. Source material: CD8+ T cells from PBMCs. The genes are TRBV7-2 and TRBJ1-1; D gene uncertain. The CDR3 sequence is CASSLLLGNTEAFF. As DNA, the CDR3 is TGTGCCAGCAGCTTACTCCTAGGGAACACTGAAGCTTTCTTT.